The rows below give T cell receptor beta chains drawn from one sample of a study of monozygotic twins with inflammatory bowel disease. TCRdb re-called the 5' RACE reads and gives one entry per CDR3 protein, without DNA. The repertoire shows about 140,000 distinct CDR3 sequences; the top ten hold 0.95% to 1.5%. The sample consisted of blood. The receptors shown here come from a human donor with ulcerative colitis or Crohn's disease, or a healthy co-twin of an affected twin (not recorded which). The CDR3 runs from the conserved cysteine through the conserved F or W.

v_call	j_call	cdr3_aa
TRBV28	TRBJ1-1	CASSWTGGNTEAFF
TRBV6-2/TRBV6-3	TRBJ2-3	CASSYPPGQSATDTQYF
TRBV6-5	TRBJ2-5	CASSYSGGKTQYF
TRBV5-5	TRBJ2-1	CAGSPGTSSYNEQFF
TRBV12-3/TRBV12-4	TRBJ2-5	CASSTGTEGTVAQYF
TRBV7-9	TRBJ2-1	CASSFSVDRFIHNEQFF
TRBV6-1	TRBJ2-7	CASTTGLAGAEQYF
TRBV6-1	TRBJ1-6	CASSGQRPGFPLHF
TRBV29-1	TRBJ2-7	CSVVKSSYEQYF
TRBV12-3/TRBV12-4	TRBJ2-2	CASSQGVGELFF
TRBV7-9	TRBJ2-1	CVGGDSYYNEQFF
TRBV6-2/TRBV6-3	TRBJ1-5	CASNRGQVDQPQHF
TRBV6-5	TRBJ2-7	CASSYSPDVSYEQYF
TRBV5-3	TRBJ2-1	CARSLRRRSSYNEQFF
TRBV28	TRBJ1-4	CASSLCSQGCNEKLFF
TRBV14	TRBJ1-1	CASSQAPFGSGAEAFF
TRBV20-1	TRBJ2-7	CSAREHRTYEQYF
TRBV28	TRBJ2-2	CASGRTGKNTGELFF
TRBV12-3/TRBV12-4	TRBJ2-5	CASRGGQETQYF
TRBV7-9	TRBJ2-3	CASSFWGTTSTDTQYF
TRBV29-1	TRBJ2-7	CSVEGGMGGSYEQYF
TRBV12-3/TRBV12-4	TRBJ1-5	CASSPTDVGSGRPQHF
TRBV27	TRBJ2-2	CASGRRAAGELFF
TRBV7-3	TRBJ2-1	CASSLLATSGSSNEQFF
TRBV19	TRBJ2-1	CASSRIQGSSYNEQFF
TRBV19	TRBJ2-5	CASTSRGGSAQETQYF
TRBV20-1	TRBJ2-2	CSAESGLAGNTGELFF
TRBV4-1	TRBJ2-1	CASSRSGLAGDGSSYNEQFF
TRBV7-3	TRBJ2-7	CASSFTGINEQYF
TRBV6-1	TRBJ1-3	CASSGGVPGNTIYF
TRBV3-1	TRBJ2-5	CASSQELAGGLETQYF
TRBV12-3/TRBV12-4	TRBJ1-6	CASSLGGANSPLHF
TRBV11-1	TRBJ1-1	CASSLVTVGEAFF
TRBV20-1	TRBJ1-1	CSYRRAGGTEAFF
TRBV13	TRBJ1-5	CASSEGGRGERSNQPQHF
TRBV9	TRBJ1-2	CASSPEGAAIGGYTF
TRBV9	TRBJ2-2	CASRTSGRGGTGELFF
TRBV12-3/TRBV12-4	TRBJ1-5	CASSFLGQPQHF
TRBV7-2	TRBJ2-7	CASSIAGDEQYF
TRBV10-2	TRBJ2-1	CASSELAGVSYNEQFF
TRBV3-1	TRBJ2-7	CASSQGRSYEQYF
TRBV27	TRBJ1-1	CASSLKGAITEAFF
TRBV7-6	TRBJ2-7	CASSLYGGGSSYEQYF
TRBV7-2	TRBJ2-7	CASTWKDRSSYEQYF
TRBV11-1	TRBJ2-6	CASSRPRGTHSGANVLTF
TRBV11-2	TRBJ2-7	CASSFRVSYEQYF
TRBV18	TRBJ1-1	CASSLKEVSNTEAFF
TRBV12-3/TRBV12-4	TRBJ1-1	CASRASGGTEAFF
TRBV5-5	TRBJ1-5	CASSLAGQGGYSNQPQHF
TRBV5-1	TRBJ2-7	CASSLNRDRVSREQYF
TRBV7-9	TRBJ2-7	CASSLTGTDSYEQYF
TRBV7-6	TRBJ2-7	CASSLAGTGAYEQYF
TRBV19	TRBJ1-1	CASGVQGQARAFF